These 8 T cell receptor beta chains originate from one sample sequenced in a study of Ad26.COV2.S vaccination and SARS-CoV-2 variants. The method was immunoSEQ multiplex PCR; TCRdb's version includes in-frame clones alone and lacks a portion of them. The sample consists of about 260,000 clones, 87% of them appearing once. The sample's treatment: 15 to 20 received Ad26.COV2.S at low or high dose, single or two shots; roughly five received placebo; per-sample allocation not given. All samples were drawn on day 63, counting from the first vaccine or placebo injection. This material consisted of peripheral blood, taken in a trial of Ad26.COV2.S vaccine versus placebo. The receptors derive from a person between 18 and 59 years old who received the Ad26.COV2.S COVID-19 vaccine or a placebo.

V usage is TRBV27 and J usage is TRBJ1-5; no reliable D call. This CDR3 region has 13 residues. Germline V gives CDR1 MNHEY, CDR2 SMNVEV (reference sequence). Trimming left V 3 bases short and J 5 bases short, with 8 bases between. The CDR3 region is CASSFARDQPQHF. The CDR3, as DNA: TGTGCCAGCAGTTTTGCCAGAGATCAGCCCCAGCATTTT.

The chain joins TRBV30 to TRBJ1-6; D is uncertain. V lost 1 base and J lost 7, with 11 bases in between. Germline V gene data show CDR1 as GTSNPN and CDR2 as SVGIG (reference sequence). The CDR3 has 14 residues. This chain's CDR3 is CAWSAVRFNSPLHF. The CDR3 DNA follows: TGTGCCTGGAGTGCTGTCAGATTCAATTCACCCCTCCACTTT.

In DNA form, the CDR3 reads TGTGCCAGCAGCAGCCCGATCCAATACGAGCGGTACGTC. It yields the protein CASSSPIQYERYV. This chain uses TRBV21-1 with TRBJ2-7; the listed D gene, TRBD2, was not tested against the DNA. TRBV21-1 is a pseudogene. This CDR3 has 13 residues.

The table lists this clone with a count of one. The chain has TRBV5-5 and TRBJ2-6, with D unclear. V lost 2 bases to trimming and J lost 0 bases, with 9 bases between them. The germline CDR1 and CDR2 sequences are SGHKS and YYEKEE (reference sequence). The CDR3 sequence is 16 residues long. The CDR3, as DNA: TGTGCCAGCAGCTTTAGACCGAGCTCTGGGGCCAACGTCCTGACTTTC. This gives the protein CASSFRPSSGANVLTF.

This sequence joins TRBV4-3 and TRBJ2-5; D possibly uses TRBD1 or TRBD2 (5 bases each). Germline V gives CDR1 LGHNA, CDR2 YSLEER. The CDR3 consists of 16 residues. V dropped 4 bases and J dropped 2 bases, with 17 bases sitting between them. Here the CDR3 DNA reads TGCGCCAGCAGCCGCTATTTCAGGGAGAGACAAGAGACCCAGTACTTC. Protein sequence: CASSRYFRERQETQYF.

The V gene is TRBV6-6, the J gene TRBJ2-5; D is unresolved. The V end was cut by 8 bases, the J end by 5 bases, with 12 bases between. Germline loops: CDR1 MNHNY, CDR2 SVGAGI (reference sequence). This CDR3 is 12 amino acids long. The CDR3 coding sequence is TGTGCCAGCGGTACCGGTCCCGAGACCCAGTACTTC. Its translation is CASGTGPETQYF.

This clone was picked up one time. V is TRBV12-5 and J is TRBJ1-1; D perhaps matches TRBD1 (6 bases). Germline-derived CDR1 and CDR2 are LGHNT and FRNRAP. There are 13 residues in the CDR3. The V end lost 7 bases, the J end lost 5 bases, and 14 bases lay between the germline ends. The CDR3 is CASVWQGTTEAFF. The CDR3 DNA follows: TGTGCTAGTGTCTGGCAGGGGACGACTGAAGCTTTCTTT.

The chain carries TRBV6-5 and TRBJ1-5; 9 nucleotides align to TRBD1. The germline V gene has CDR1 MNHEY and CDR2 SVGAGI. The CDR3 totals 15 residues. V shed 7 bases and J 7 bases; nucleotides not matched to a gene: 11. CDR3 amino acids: CASTPGTGGLQPQHF. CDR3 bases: TGTGCCAGCACCCCAGGCACAGGGGGCTTGCAGCCCCAGCATTTT.